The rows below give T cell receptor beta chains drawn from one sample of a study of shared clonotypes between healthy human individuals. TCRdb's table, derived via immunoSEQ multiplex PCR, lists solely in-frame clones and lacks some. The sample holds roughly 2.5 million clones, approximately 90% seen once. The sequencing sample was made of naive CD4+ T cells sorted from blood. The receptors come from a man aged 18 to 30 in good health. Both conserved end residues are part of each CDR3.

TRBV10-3 CAISESWRATTDTQYF
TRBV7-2 CASREARGELFF
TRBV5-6 CASSILNYGYTF
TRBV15 CATSRRTGGMFAQPQHF
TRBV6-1 CASSVFDRNSGNTIYF
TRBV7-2 CASSFGSGEEQFF
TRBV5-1 CASSWGKQGTQTQYF
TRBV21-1 CASSKMKGPSYNEQFF
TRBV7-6 CASSRHSGNEKLFF
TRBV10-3 CAISAGTARLYEQYF
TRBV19 CASSPRFPYNEQFF
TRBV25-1 CASSERRSSEKGYTF
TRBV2 CASNPRSGGLNEQFF
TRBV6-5 CASRKLSGEKLFF
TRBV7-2 CASSPGLGSYEQYF
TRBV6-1 CASSVREGTEAFF
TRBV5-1 CASSLRISNTEAFF
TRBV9 CASSGWGTAGQETQYF
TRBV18 CASSPEQGSQPQHF
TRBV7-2 CASSVGTPSGREQYF
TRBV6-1 CASSDGLAGVVTEQFF
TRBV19 CASSIEGHVRGSYNSPLHF
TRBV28 CASSPVDTQYF
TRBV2 CACFRDGPYEQYF
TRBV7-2 CASSISSGDYEQYF
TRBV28 CASSASGGGSYEQYF
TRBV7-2 CASSSQRGTDTQYF
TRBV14 CASSQSRTPNYGYTF
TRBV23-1 CASSQDINQPQHF
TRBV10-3 CAIGALGDTQYF
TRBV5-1 CASSFRTGYEQYF
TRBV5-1 CASSLAGGGAETQYF
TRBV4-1 CASSLPRGSGDTQYF
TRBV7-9 CASSLAGTSDTQYF
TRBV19 CASSIRFGSLDRQNQPQHF
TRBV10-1 CASTWGLGTEAFF
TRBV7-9 CASSLEGGSNNEQFF
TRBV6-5 CASSPGGAAYEQYF
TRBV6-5 CASSSLLAGELFF
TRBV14 CASSGGPSGYTF